This T cell receptor (beta chain) was profiled in a study of blood T cell repertoires in COVID-19. Trimming took 5 bases from V and 4 from J; bases not matched to a gene: 9. Germline V gives CDR1 MGHRA, CDR2 YSYEKL. The CDR3 has 18 amino acids. Using immunoSEQ multiplex PCR, the repertoire was profiled, and TCRdb retains in-frame clones only, with some absent. The sample has roughly 89,000 clones; 80% are singletons. The TCR comes from a woman aged 70 to 79 with acute or convalescent COVID-19. The rearrangement joins TRBV4-1 to TRBJ2-1, with 15 positions matching TRBD2. Material for sequencing was peripheral blood. CDR3 protein: CASSNPGLAGGTYNEQFF. The CDR3 bases are TGCGCCAGCAGCAATCCGGGACTAGCGGGAGGAACGTACAATGAGCAGTTCTTC.